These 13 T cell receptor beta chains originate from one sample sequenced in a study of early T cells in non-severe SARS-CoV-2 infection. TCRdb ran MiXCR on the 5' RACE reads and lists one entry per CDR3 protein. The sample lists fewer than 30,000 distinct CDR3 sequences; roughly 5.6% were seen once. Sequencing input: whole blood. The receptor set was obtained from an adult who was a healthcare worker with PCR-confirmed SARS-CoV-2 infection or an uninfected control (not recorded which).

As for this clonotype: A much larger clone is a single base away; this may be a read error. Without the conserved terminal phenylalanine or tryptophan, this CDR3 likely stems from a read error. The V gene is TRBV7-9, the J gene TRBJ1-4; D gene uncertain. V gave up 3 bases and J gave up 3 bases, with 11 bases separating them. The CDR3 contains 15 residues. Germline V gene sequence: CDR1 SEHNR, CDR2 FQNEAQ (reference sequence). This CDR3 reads CASSFNGQPNEKLFI. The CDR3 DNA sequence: TGTGCCAGCAGCTTTAACGGGCAGCCTAATGAAAAACTGTTTATT.

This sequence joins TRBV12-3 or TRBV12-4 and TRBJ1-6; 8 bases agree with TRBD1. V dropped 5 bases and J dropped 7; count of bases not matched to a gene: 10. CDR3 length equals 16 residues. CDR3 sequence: CASSPNTGGDNSPLHF. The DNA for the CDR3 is TGTGCCAGCAGTCCCAACACAGGGGGAGACAATTCACCCCTCCACTTT.

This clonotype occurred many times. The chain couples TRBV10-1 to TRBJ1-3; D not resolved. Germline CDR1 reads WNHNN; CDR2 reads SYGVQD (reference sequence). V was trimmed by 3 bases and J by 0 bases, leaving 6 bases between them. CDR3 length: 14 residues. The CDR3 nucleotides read TGCGCCAGCAGTGATGGCCTCTCTGGAAACACCATATATTTT. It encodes CASSDGLSGNTIYF.

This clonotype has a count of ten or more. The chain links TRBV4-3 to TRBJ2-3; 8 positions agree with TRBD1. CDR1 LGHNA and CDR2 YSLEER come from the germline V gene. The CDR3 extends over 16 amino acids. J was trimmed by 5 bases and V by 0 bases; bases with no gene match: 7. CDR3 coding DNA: TGCGCCAGCAGCCAAGATCTGGCAGGGGGCATAGATACGCAGTATTTT. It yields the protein CASSQDLAGGIDTQYF.

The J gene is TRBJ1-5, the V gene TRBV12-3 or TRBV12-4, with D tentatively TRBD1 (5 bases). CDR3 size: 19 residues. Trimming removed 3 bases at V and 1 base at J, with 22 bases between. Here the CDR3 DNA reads TGTGCCAGCAGTTTTAACGGGGGAATCTACCCCAAAAGCAATCAGCCCCAGCATTTT. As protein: CASSFNGGIYPKSNQPQHF.

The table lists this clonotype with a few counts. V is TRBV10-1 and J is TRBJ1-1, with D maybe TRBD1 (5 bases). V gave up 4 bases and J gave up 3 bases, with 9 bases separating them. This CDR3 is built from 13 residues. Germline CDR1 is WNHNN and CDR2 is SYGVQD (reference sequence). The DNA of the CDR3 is TGCGCCAGCAGTGGAGGCAGGGACACTGAAGCTTTCTTT. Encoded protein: CASSGGRDTEAFF.

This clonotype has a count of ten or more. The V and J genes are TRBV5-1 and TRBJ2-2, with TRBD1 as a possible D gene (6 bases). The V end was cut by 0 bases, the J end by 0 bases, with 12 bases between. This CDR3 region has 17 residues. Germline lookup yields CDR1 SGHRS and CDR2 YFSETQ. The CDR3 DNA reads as TGCGCCAGCAGCTTGGGATCAGGACAGACGAACACCGGGGAGCTGTTTTTT. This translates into CASSLGSGQTNTGELFF.

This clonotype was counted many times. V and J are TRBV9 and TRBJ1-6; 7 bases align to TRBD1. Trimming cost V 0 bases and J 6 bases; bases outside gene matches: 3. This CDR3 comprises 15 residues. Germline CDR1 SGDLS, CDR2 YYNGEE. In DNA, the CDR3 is TGTGCCAGCAGCGTAGATGGACAGGTTAATTCACCCCTCCACTTT. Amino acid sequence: CASSVDGQVNSPLHF.

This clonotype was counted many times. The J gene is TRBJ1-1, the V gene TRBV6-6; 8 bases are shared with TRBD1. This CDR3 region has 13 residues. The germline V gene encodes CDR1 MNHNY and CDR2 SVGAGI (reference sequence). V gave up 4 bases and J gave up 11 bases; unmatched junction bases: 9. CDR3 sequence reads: CASSLQGAFMAFF. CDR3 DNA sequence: TGTGCCAGCAGTTTGCAGGGGGCATTTATGGCTTTCTTT.

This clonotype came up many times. The CDR3 spells CSASNNLGLTYEQYF. The CDR3, as DNA: TGCAGTGCTAGTAATAACCTGGGACTCACCTACGAGCAGTACTTC. The chain links TRBV20-1 to TRBJ2-7; D is perhaps TRBD2 (6 bases). From germline, CDR1 is DFQATT and CDR2 SNEGSKA (reference sequence). This CDR3 comprises 15 residues. V lost 3 bases, J lost 2 bases, and 17 bases lay in between.

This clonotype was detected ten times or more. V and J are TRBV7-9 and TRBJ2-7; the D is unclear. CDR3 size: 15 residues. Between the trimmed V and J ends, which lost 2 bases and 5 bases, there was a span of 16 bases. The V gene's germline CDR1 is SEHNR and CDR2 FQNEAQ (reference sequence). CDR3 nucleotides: TGTGCCAGCAGCTTAATACGTTTCGGCCGTAACGAGCAGTACTTC. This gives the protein CASSLIRFGRNEQYF. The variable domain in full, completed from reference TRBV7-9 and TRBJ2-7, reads DTGVSQNPRHKITKRGQNVTFRCDPISEHNRLYWYRQTLGQGPEFLTYFQNEAQLEKSRLLSDRFSAERPKGSFSTLEIQRTEQGDSAMYLCASSLIRFGRNEQYFGPGTRLTVT.

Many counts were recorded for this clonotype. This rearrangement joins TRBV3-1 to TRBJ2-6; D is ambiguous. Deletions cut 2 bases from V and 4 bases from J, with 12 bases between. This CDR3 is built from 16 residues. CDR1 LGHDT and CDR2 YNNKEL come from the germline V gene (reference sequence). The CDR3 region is CASSQSIRLGANVLTF. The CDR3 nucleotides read TGTGCCAGCAGCCAATCGATCCGGTTGGGGGCCAACGTCCTGACTTTC.

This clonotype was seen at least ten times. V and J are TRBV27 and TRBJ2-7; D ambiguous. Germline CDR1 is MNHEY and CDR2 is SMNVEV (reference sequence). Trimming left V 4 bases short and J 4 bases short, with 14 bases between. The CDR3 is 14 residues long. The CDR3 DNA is TGTGCCAGCAGTTACCGGGTAAACCAATACGAGCAGTACTTC. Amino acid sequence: CASSYRVNQYEQYF.